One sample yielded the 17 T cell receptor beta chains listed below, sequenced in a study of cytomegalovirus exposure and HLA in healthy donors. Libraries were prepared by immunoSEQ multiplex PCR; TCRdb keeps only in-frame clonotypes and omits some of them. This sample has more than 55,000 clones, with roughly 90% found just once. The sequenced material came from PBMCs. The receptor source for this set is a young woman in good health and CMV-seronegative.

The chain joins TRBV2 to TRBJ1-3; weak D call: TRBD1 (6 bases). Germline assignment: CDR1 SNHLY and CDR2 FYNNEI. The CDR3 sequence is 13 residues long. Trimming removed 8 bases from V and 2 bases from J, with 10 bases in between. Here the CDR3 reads CASRGGAGNTIYF. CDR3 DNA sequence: TGTGCCAGCCGAGGGGGGGCTGGAAACACCATATATTTT.

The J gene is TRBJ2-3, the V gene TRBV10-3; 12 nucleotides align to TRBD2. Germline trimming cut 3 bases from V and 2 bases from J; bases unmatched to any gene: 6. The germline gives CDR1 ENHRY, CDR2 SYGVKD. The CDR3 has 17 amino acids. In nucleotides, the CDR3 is TGTGCCATCAGTGACTCGACTAGCGGGGGATTCACAGATACGCAGTATTTT. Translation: CAISDSTSGGFTDTQYF.

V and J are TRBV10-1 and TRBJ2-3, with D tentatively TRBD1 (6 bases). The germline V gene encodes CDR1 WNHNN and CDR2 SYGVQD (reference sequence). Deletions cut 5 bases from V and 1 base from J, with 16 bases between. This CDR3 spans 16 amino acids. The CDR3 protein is CASSPGTSFRTDTQYF. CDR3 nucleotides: TGCGCCAGCAGTCCCGGGACATCCTTCCGCACAGATACGCAGTATTTT.

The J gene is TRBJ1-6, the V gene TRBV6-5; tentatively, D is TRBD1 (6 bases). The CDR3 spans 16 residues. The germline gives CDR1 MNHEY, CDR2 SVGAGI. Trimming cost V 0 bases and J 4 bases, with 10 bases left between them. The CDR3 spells CASSYSSGDYNSPLHF. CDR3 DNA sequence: TGTGCCAGCAGTTACTCGTCAGGGGATTATAATTCACCCCTCCACTTT.

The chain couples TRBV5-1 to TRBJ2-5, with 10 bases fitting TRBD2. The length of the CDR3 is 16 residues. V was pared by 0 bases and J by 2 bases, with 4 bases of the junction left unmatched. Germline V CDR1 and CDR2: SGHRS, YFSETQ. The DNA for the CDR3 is TGCGCCAGCAGCTTGGGAGCGGGAGGGGTACAAGAGACCCAGTACTTC. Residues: CASSLGAGGVQETQYF.

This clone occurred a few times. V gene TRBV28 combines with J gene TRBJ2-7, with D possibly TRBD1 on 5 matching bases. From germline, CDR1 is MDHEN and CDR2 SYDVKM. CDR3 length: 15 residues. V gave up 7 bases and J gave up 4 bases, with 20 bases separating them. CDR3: CASTSRRAGPYEQYF. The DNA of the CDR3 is TGTGCCAGCACCTCGCGCCGGGCAGGGCCGTACGAGCAGTACTTC.

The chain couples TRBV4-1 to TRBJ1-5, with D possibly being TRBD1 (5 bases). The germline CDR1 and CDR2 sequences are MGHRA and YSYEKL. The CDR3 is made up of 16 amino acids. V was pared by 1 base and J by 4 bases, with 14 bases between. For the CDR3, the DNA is TGCGCCAGCAGCCAAGGAGGTCAGGGTAGGAATCAGCCCCAGCATTTT. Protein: CASSQGGQGRNQPQHF.

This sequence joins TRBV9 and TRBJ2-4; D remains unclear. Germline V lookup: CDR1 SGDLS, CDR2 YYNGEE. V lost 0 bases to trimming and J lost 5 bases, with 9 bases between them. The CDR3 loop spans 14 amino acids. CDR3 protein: CASSVGGSENIQYF. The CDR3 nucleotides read TGTGCCAGCAGCGTAGGAGGATCGGAAAACATTCAGTACTTC.

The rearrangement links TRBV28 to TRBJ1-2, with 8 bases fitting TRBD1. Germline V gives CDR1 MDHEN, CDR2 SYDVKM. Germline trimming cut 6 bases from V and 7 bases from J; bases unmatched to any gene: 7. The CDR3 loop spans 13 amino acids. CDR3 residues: CASRSRTGSGYTF. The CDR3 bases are TGTGCCAGCAGAAGTCGGACAGGGAGTGGCTACACCTTC.

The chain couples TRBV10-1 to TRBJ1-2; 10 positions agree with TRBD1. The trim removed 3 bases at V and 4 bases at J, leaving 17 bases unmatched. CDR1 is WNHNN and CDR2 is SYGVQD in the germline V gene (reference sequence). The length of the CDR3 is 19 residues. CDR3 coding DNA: TGCGCCAGCAGTGATTTTCCGGGACAGGGGACCCCAACGAGCTATGGCTACACCTTC. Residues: CASSDFPGQGTPTSYGYTF.

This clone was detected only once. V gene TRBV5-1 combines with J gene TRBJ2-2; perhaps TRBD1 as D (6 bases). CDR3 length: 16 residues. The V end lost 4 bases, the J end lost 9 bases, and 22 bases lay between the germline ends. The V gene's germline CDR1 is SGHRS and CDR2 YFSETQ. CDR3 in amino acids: CASSPEEDSGRRELFF. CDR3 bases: TGCGCCAGCAGCCCGGAGGAGGACAGTGGGCGGAGGGAGCTGTTTTTT.

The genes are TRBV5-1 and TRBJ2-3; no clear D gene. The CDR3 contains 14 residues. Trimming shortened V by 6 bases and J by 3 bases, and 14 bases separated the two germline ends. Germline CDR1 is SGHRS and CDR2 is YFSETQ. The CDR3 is CASTPRRRTDTQYF. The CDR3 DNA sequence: TGCGCCAGCACCCCCAGGCGAAGGACAGATACGCAGTATTTT.

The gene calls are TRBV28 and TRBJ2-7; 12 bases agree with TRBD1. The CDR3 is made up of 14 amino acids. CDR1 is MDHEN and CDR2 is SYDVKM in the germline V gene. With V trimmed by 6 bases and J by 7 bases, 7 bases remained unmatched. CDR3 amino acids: CASSPGQGAHEQYF. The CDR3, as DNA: TGTGCCAGCAGCCCGGGACAGGGGGCTCATGAGCAGTACTTC.

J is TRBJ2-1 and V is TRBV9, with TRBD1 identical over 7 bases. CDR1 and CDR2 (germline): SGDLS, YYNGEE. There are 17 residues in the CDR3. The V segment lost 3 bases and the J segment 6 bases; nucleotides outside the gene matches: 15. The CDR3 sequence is CASSDHPGQSPTNEQFF. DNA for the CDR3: TGTGCCAGCAGCGACCACCCGGGACAGAGTCCTACCAATGAGCAGTTCTTC. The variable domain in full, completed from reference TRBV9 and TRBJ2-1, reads DSGVTQTPKHLITATGQRVTLRCSPRSGDLSVYWYQQSLDQGLQFLIQYYNGEERAKGNILERFSAQQFPDLHSELNLSSLELGDSALYFCASSDHPGQSPTNEQFFGPGTRLTVL.

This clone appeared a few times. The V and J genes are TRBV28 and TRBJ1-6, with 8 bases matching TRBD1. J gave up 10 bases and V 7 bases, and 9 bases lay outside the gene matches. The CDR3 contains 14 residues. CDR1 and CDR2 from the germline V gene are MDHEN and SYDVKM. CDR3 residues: CASNSGQGESPLHF. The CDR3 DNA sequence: TGTGCCAGCAACTCAGGACAGGGCGAATCACCCCTCCACTTT.

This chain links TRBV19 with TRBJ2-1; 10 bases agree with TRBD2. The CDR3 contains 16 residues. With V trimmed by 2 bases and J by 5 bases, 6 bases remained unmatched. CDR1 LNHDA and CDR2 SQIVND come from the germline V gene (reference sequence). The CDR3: CASSIRGAGGNNEQFF. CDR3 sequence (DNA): TGTGCCAGTAGTATAAGGGGAGCGGGAGGGAACAATGAGCAGTTCTTC.

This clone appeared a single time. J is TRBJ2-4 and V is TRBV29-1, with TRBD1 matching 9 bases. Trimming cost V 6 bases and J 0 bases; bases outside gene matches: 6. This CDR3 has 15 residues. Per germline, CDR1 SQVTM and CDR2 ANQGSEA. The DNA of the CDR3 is TGCAGCGTCGCGGGACAGGGCCCAGCCAAAAACATTCAGTACTTC. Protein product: CSVAGQGPAKNIQYF.